This TCR beta chain was identified in a study of shared clonotypes between healthy human individuals. The overall study: Donors, aged 18 to 49, were a couple of women and a few men. Study-level points and caveats: Shared clonotypes across all four donors exceeded non-shared ones in generation probability. Generally, naive subsets came out with larger estimated richness than memory subsets.

Each subset's genomic DNA was split evenly across several immunoSEQ plates. The repertoire was sequenced with immunoSEQ multiplex PCR; TCRdb's copy has only in-frame clones and lacks some. Of about 1.9 million clones listed, roughly 95% are singletons. Turning to this clone: No antigen is known for it.

Terminally differentiated effector memory CD45RA+ cells were excluded from the naive CD8 cells, which were CD45RO-negative and positively selected for CCR7. The CDR3 sequence is 14 residues long. Germline CDR1 is SQVTM and CDR2 is ANQGSEA. Losses at the gene ends were 4 bases for V and 0 bases for J; bases not matched to a gene: 1. This clonotype originated in a young man in good health. Some clones in this sample may be carry-over from other donors' samples. Specimen: naive CD8+ T cells from PBMCs. V and J are TRBV29-1 and TRBJ2-3; 10 bases align to TRBD2. CDR3 in DNA: TGCAGCGTTGGGGGACTAGCGAGCACAGATACGCAGTATTTT. This translates into CSVGGLASTDTQYF.